This TCR beta chain was obtained from a study of spatial heterogeneity in lung cancer. Study-wide results and caveats: TCRs found ubiquitously expanded in tumor appeared in blood more at resection than at follow-up.

Germline-derived CDR1 and CDR2 are DFQATT and SNEGSKA (reference sequence). Trimming left V 0 bases short and J 2 bases short, with 14 bases between. This CDR3 contains 16 residues. TCRdb redid the calling of the 5' RACE reads with MiXCR, one entry per CDR3 protein. This table has more than 15,000 distinct CDR3 sequences, about 6% appearing once. Sample time point: blood at routine non-recurrence follow-up after resection. This clonotype was detected many times. The antigen remains undetermined. The V call is TRBV20-1, the J call TRBJ1-5; D is unresolved. This TCR derives from a male donor with early-stage non-small cell lung cancer. This sample comprised PBMCs, obtained at follow-up. The DNA of the CDR3 is TGCAGTGCTAGAGATTGGAGATCAGGACGCAATCAGCCCCAGCATTTT. Its protein is CSARDWRSGRNQPQHF.